This is a list of T cell receptor beta chains from one sample in a study of T cells in Graves' hyperthyroidism and ophthalmopathy. TCRdb ran MiXCR on the multiplex PCR reads and lists one entry per CDR3 protein. The data show 490,000 or so distinct CDR3 sequences, about 20% seen once. Sequenced material: blood. Receptors were obtained from a woman aged 70-85 years with Graves' ophthalmopathy. CDR3s include the opening cysteine and the closing phenylalanine or tryptophan. D genes are given only for firm matches. Some rows have no size entry. The others give once, few or many, or a class for an expanded clone.

J: TRBJ2-3; size: few; V: TRBV7-3; D: -; DNA: TGTGCCAGCAGCCCCGTGGCGGGCTCTAGCACAGATACGCAGTATTTT; CDR3: CASSPVAGSSTDTQYF
J: TRBJ2-7; size: many; V: TRBV12-3/TRBV12-4; D: -; DNA: TGTGCCAGCTCGAACCGGGACGCCTACTCCTACGAGCAGTACTTC; CDR3: CASSNRDAYSYEQYF
J: TRBJ1-2; size: few; V: TRBV7-9; D: TRBD1; DNA: TGTGCCAGCAGCTGGACAGGGGTTGAGGGCTACACCTTC; CDR3: CASSWTGVEGYTF
J: TRBJ2-1; size: few; V: TRBV20-1; D: TRBD2; DNA: TGCAGTGCTAGAGATAGGGCTAGCGGCTCCTACAATGAGCAGTTCTTC; CDR3: CSARDRASGSYNEQFF
J: TRBJ1-1; size: many; V: TRBV2; D: -; DNA: TGTGCCAGCAGGGGCCCGCCAATGAACACTGAAGCTTTCTTT; CDR3: CASRGPPMNTEAFF
J: TRBJ1-1; size: -; V: TRBV5-1; D: TRBD1; DNA: TGCGCCAGCAGCTCGATGACAGGGGGAACTGAAGCTTTCTTT; CDR3: CASSSMTGGTEAFF
J: TRBJ1-1; size: few; V: TRBV5-8; D: -; DNA: TGTGCCAGCAGCTTTGTTCGGGGATCAAAGGCTTTCTTT; CDR3: CASSFVRGSKAFF
J: TRBJ2-1; size: few; V: TRBV7-8; D: -; DNA: TGTGCCAGCAGCCAATACTCCAACCGACTTGACAGGTACAATGAGCAGTTCTTC; CDR3: CASSQYSNRLDRYNEQFF
J: TRBJ2-3; size: -; V: TRBV12-3/TRBV12-4; D: -; DNA: TGTGCCAGCAGTTTACAGCAGAGCACAGATACGCAGTATTTT; CDR3: CASSLQQSTDTQYF
J: TRBJ1-1; size: -; V: TRBV7-9; D: -; DNA: TGTGCCAGCAGCTTAGTGCTGGGCACTGAAGCTTTCTTT; CDR3: CASSLVLGTEAFF
J: TRBJ1-1; size: many; V: TRBV20-1; D: -; DNA: TGCAGTGCTCCAATAACAGGGACTGGTGAAGCTTTCTTT; CDR3: CSAPITGTGEAFF
J: TRBJ2-6; size: -; V: TRBV7-6; D: -; DNA: TGTGCCAGCAGCTTAGTGTCTAGCGCTAGTCCTGGGGCCAACGTCCTGACTTTC; CDR3: CASSLVSSASPGANVLTF
J: TRBJ2-1; size: -; V: TRBV7-2; D: -; DNA: TGTGCCAGCAGCTTAGACCCGCCAGACATGGGTAGCTCCTACAATGAGCAGTTCTTC; CDR3: CASSLDPPDMGSSYNEQFF
J: TRBJ2-7; size: many; V: TRBV11-2; D: -; DNA: TGTGCCAGCAGCTTTTACAGGGCCTACGAGCAGTACTTC; CDR3: CASSFYRAYEQYF
J: TRBJ2-7; size: many; V: TRBV20-1; D: TRBD2; DNA: TGCAGTGCTAGAGAGAGTAGCGGGAGGGCAGAGGAGCAGTACTTC; CDR3: CSARESSGRAEEQYF
J: TRBJ2-3; size: -; V: TRBV4-3; D: -; DNA: TGCGCCAGCAGCCAAGATTCATCGAGTGCCCTCACAGATACGCAGTATTTT; CDR3: CASSQDSSSALTDTQYF
J: TRBJ1-3; size: few; V: TRBV6-4; D: -; DNA: TGTGCCAGCAGCCACAGTGGGAAGGGAAACACCATATATTTT; CDR3: CASSHSGKGNTIYF
J: TRBJ2-7; size: -; V: TRBV6-2/TRBV6-3; D: -; DNA: TGTGCCAGCAGTTATGACAGCTACGAGCAGTACTTC; CDR3: CASSYDSYEQYF
J: TRBJ1-2; size: few; V: TRBV5-1; D: TRBD1; DNA: TGCGCCAGCAGCCAAGCGACAGGGGGACTTAACTATGGCTACACCTTC; CDR3: CASSQATGGLNYGYTF
J: TRBJ2-7; size: -; V: TRBV6-1; D: -; DNA: TGTGCCACCCGGAGGGACCCCTACGAGCAGTACTTC; CDR3: CATRRDPYEQYF
J: TRBJ2-2; size: -; V: TRBV6-5; D: -; DNA: TGTGCCAGCAGTTACTCGAGACAGAGCACCGGGGAGCTGTTTTTT; CDR3: CASSYSRQSTGELFF
J: TRBJ2-5; size: -; V: TRBV3-1; D: -; DNA: TGTGCCAGCAGCCAAGGGGTTAGAATGGAGACCCAGTACTTC; CDR3: CASSQGVRMETQYF
J: TRBJ2-7; size: few; V: TRBV7-4; D: TRBD1; DNA: TGTGCCAGCAGCTTAGCGGGGGACAGGGTCTCCTACAAGCAGTACTTC; CDR3: CASSLAGDRVSYKQYF
J: TRBJ1-1; size: many; V: TRBV28; D: -; DNA: TGTGCCAGCAGATTCATGAACACTGAAGCTTTCTTT; CDR3: CASRFMNTEAFF
J: TRBJ1-6; size: few; V: TRBV11-2; D: TRBD1; DNA: TGTGCCAGCAGGAGCCCGGGACACAGGGGGGGGGGCTCCTATAATTCACCCCTCCACTTT; CDR3: CASRSPGHRGGGSYNSPLHF
J: TRBJ2-3; size: many; V: TRBV12-3/TRBV12-4; D: TRBD2; DNA: TGTGCCAGCAGTTTCCCCTCTAAGCGGGAGGTCACAGATACGCAGTATTTT; CDR3: CASSFPSKREVTDTQYF
J: TRBJ1-1; size: many; V: TRBV27; D: -; DNA: TGTGCCAGCAGCCTCTTTAGGAACACTGAAGCTTTCTTT; CDR3: CASSLFRNTEAFF
J: TRBJ2-6; size: once; V: TRBV28; D: TRBD1; DNA: TGTGCCAGCAGCCCAAGACAGGGGGGAGTTGGGGCCAACGTCCTGACTTTC; CDR3: CASSPRQGGVGANVLTF
J: TRBJ2-7; size: -; V: TRBV29-1; D: TRBD2; DNA: TGCAGCGTTCGGGGGGGTCTGATAGGCGATTCCTACGAGCAGTACTTC; CDR3: CSVRGGLIGDSYEQYF
J: TRBJ1-6; size: many; V: TRBV2; D: -; DNA: TGTGCCAGCAGTGTTGTGCATGGGGATTCCTATAATTCACCCCTCCACTTT; CDR3: CASSVVHGDSYNSPLHF
J: TRBJ2-3; size: few; V: TRBV24-1; D: -; DNA: TGTGCCACCAGTGAAGAGGGGCGACTCACAGATACGCAGTATTTT; CDR3: CATSEEGRLTDTQYF
J: TRBJ2-5; size: many; V: TRBV7-2; D: -; DNA: TGTGCCAGCAGCTTCAGCTATCAAGAGACCCAGTACTTC; CDR3: CASSFSYQETQYF
J: TRBJ1-2; size: few; V: TRBV12-3/TRBV12-4; D: -; DNA: TGTGCCAGCAGTTTGGAAGGCACCTCAACCGAAACCTTC; CDR3: CASSLEGTSTETF